This T cell receptor (beta chain) was recovered during a study of T cell responses to AZD1222 COVID-19 vaccine. General study results and limits: Sampling captured repertoires only after the peak T cell response. Seropositive status at baseline applied to only 5 or 6 AZD1222 recipients.

A remark on this clone: Its target is unknown.

Profiled with immunoSEQ multiplex PCR; TCRdb holds only in-frame clones, not every one. The data contain roughly 150,000 clones, roughly 90% of them singletons. CDR3 length: 13 amino acids. Trimming at V came to 7 bases and at J to 0 bases, leaving 5 bases not matched to a gene. Looked up from germline, CDR1 is SQVTM and CDR2 is ANQGSEA. Specimen: peripheral blood, collected on day 0 of AZD1222 vaccination. The sequence was collected from an adult in good health. The rearrangement joins TRBV29-1 to TRBJ1-1, with 7 bases that match TRBD1. The CDR3 DNA sequence: TGCAGCGCCAGACAGGGCTTGAACACTGAAGCTTTCTTT. Translating it yields CSARQGLNTEAFF.